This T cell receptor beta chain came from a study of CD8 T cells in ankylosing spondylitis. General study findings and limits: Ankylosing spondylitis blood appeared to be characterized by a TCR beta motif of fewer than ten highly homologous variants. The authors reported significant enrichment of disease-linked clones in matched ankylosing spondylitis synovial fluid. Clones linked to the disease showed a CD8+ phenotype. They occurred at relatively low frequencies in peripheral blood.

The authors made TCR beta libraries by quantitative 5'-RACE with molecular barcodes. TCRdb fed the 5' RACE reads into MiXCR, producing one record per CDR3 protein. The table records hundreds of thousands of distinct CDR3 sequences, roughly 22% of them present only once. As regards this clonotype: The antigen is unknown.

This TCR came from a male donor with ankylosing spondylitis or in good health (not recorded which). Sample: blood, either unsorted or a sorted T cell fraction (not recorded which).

CDR3 region: CSATGANEQYF. The CDR3 DNA follows: TGCAGTGCTACCGGAGCCAACGAGCAGTACTTC. The rearrangement links TRBV20-1 to TRBJ2-7; D not resolved. CDR1 and CDR2 from the germline V gene are DFQATT and SNEGSKA (reference sequence). V was pared by 4 bases and J by 5 bases, with 9 bases between. The CDR3 totals 11 residues.